The sequence of this TCR beta chain was determined in a study of identical twins. Unique molecular identifiers were in the cDNA, with template-switch universal primer binding. MiXCR, applied by TCRdb to the 5' RACE reads, yields one record per CDR3 protein. Of just under 650,000 distinct CDR3 sequences in the sample, around 7.5% were seen once. Notes on this clonotype: The antigen remains unidentified.

V shed 10 bases, J shed 1 base, and the junction held 4 bases outside the gene matches. CDR3 length equals 13 residues. Study-wide points: Out-of-frame alpha sequences shared by twins showed excess low generation probability.

This sample was shared with a second study, whose subject was yellow fever vaccine responses in identical twins.

The V and J genes are TRBV12-3 or TRBV12-4 and TRBJ1-2; TRBD1 agrees at 9 bases. The origin of this receptor is a woman younger than 30 in good health. The sequenced sample consisted of PBMCs. Here the CDR3 reads CATQGAFNYGYTF. The CDR3 DNA is TGTGCCACACAGGGGGCGTTTAACTATGGCTACACCTTC.